Listed below are T cell receptor beta chains from one sample, sequenced in a study of cytotoxic CD8 clonotypes in ibrutinib-treated CLL. Assay used: immunoSEQ multiplex PCR; TCRdb lists only in-frame clones, some missing. The sample yields under 200,000 clones, 70% to 85% seen once. The sequencing here drew on PBMCs, taken after 24 months of ibrutinib treatment. The receptors originated from a human donor with chronic lymphocytic leukemia. The CDR3 runs from the conserved cysteine through the conserved F or W. A D gene is named only where the DNA matches it firmly. For some rows the clone size is stated as once, few or many, or as a class when expanded; others skip it.

TRBJ2-7	few	-	TRBV19	CASSRDFLSYEQYF	TGTGCCAGTAGTAGGGACTTTCTCTCCTACGAGCAGTACTTC
TRBJ1-1	few	-	TRBV6-1	CASKTLRGGGLGAFF	TGTGCCAGCAAAACCCTGAGGGGTGGTGGCCTTGGGGCTTTCTTT
TRBJ1-3	-	TRBD1	TRBV19	CASRTGGSGNTIYF	TGTGCCAGTAGGACAGGGGGAAGTGGAAACACCATATATTTT
TRBJ2-7	-	-	TRBV19	CASSDMIKSYEQYF	TGTGCCAGTAGTGATATGATTAAGAGCTACGAGCAGTACTTC
TRBJ2-2	-	-	TRBV5-1	CASKGLASNTGELFF	TGCGCCAGCAAAGGGTTAGCGTCGAACACCGGGGAGCTGTTTTTT
TRBJ2-3	-	-	TRBV2	CASSRPADTDTQYF	TGTGCCAGCAGTAGACCCGCGGACACAGATACGCAGTATTTT
TRBJ1-5	-	-	TRBV5-1	CASKLVQVPQPQHF	TGCGCCAGCAAACTCGTCCAGGTGCCCCAGCCCCAGCATTTT
TRBJ2-5	-	TRBD2	TRBV7-9	CASSSLNRLADPQETQYF	TGTGCCAGCAGCTCATTGAATCGACTAGCGGATCCCCAAGAGACCCAGTACTTC
TRBJ2-7	-	-	TRBV30	CAWSVTGSSYEQYF	TGTGCCTGGAGTGTAACAGGGAGCTCCTACGAGCAGTACTTC
TRBJ1-4	-	-	TRBV5-1	CASKPTGFMGEKLFF	TGCGCCAGCAAACCTACAGGGTTTATGGGTGAAAAACTGTTTTTT
TRBJ2-1	-	TRBD2	TRBV9	CASSVAQVAGGPVDEQFF	TGTGCCAGCAGCGTAGCCCAAGTAGCGGGAGGGCCGGTGGATGAGCAGTTCTTC
TRBJ1-1	-	-	TRBV6-5	CASSLDSAQAFF	TGTGCCAGCAGCCTGGACAGTGCTCAAGCTTTCTTT
TRBJ1-2	few	-	TRBV7-2	CASGQQGGYGYTF	TGTGCCAGCGGGCAACAGGGAGGCTATGGCTACACCTTC
TRBJ1-1	-	-	TRBV5-1	CASSLSPRANTEAFF	TGCGCCAGCAGCTTAAGTCCGCGAGCGAACACTGAAGCTTTCTTT
TRBJ1-2	-	-	TRBV19	CASRDVSMAGTF	TGTGCCAGTAGGGACGTCTCGATGGCGGGCACCTTC
TRBJ1-6	-	TRBD1	TRBV5-1	CASSNRDRGVGSPLHF	TGCGCCAGCAGCAACCGGGACAGGGGAGTAGGTTCACCCCTCCACTTT
TRBJ2-5	-	-	TRBV7-2	CASRGHRHQETQYF	TGTGCCAGCCGGGGACATCGTCACCAAGAGACCCAGTACTTC
TRBJ1-3	-	-	TRBV5-1	CASSLRASLEAGNTIYF	TGCGCCAGCAGCTTGAGGGCCAGTCTGGAAGCTGGAAACACCATATATTTT
TRBJ1-5	-	-	TRBV18	CASSGGQLYSNQPQHF	TGTGCCAGCTCGGGAGGACAGCTCTATAGCAATCAGCCCCAGCATTTT
TRBJ1-2	-	-	TRBV5-4	CASSPRGFGGYTF	TGTGCCAGCAGCCCACGGGGATTTGGTGGCTACACCTTC
TRBJ2-1	-	-	TRBV9	CASSVLGSGSYNEQFF	TGTGCCAGCAGCGTATTGGGATCAGGCTCCTACAATGAGCAGTTCTTC
TRBJ1-1	-	-	TRBV5-6	CASSLIPRGNTEAFF	TGTGCCAGCAGCTTGATACCTAGGGGGAACACTGAAGCTTTCTTT
TRBJ2-1	-	-	TRBV20-1	CSARVGLEQFF	TGCAGTGCTAGAGTCGGCTTGGAGCAGTTCTTC
TRBJ1-4	large	TRBD1	TRBV15	CATSMGTGEEKLFF	TGTGCCACCAGCATGGGGACAGGGGAGGAAAAACTGTTTTTT
TRBJ1-2	-	-	TRBV20-1	CSAPSEYGYTF	TGCAGTGCTCCCTCGGAGTATGGCTACACCTTC
TRBJ2-3	-	-	TRBV5-4	CASSLDSSTDTQYF	TGTGCCAGCAGCCTTGACTCTAGCACAGATACGCAGTATTTT
TRBJ1-5	many	-	TRBV19	CASNERSGPSNQPQHF	TGTGCCAGTAATGAGCGAAGCGGTCCTAGCAATCAGCCCCAGCATTTT
TRBJ1-2	-	-	TRBV19	CASSNPGTTYGYTF	TGTGCCAGTAGTAACCCCGGGACCACATATGGCTACACCTTC
TRBJ1-2	once	TRBD1	TRBV4-2	CASSPGQGEAYGYTF	TGTGCCAGCAGCCCGGGACAGGGTGAAGCGTATGGCTACACCTTC
TRBJ2-3	-	TRBD2	TRBV9	CASSVYIGLAGETDTQYF	TGTGCCAGCAGCGTATATATCGGACTAGCGGGAGAAACAGATACGCAGTATTTT
TRBJ2-3	-	-	TRBV2	CASRSTWGTDTQYF	TGTGCCAGCAGGTCCACCTGGGGCACAGATACGCAGTATTTT
TRBJ1-2	few	-	TRBV2	CASTGRNYGYTF	TGTGCCAGCACAGGGAGGAACTATGGCTACACCTTC
TRBJ2-1	-	TRBD2	TRBV19	CATRGLAGSYNEQFF	TGTGCCACACGCGGACTAGCGGGCTCCTACAATGAGCAGTTCTTC
TRBJ2-7	-	-	TRBV9	CASSVVSGYEQYF	TGTGCCAGCAGCGTAGTCTCCGGCTACGAGCAGTACTTC
TRBJ2-3	-	TRBD2	TRBV6-6	CASSGTSGAVLDTQYF	TGTGCCAGTTCTGGGACTAGCGGGGCGGTTTTGGATACGCAGTATTTT
TRBJ2-5	-	-	TRBV15	CATSRAGEETQYF	TGTGCCACCAGCAGAGCGGGGGAGGAGACCCAGTACTTC
TRBJ2-7	-	-	TRBV5-1	CASSDTGGEQYF	TGCGCCAGCAGCGATACAGGTGGCGAGCAGTACTTC
TRBJ1-1	-	TRBD1	TRBV9	CASSVQGDHEAFF	TGTGCCAGCAGCGTCCAGGGGGACCATGAAGCTTTCTTT
TRBJ2-5	-	TRBD1	TRBV7-3	CASSSGQGAWETQYF	TGTGCCAGCAGCTCTGGACAGGGGGCATGGGAGACCCAGTACTTC
TRBJ1-2	-	-	TRBV7-9	CASSLGQGGANYGYTF	TGTGCCAGCAGCTTGGGGCAGGGTGGGGCTAACTATGGCTACACCTTC
TRBJ2-7	-	-	TRBV6-5	CASSPRLDEQYF	TGTGCCAGCAGTCCGCGATTAGACGAGCAGTACTTC
TRBJ2-7	-	TRBD1	TRBV5-5	CASSPTLTGSHEQYF	TGTGCCAGCAGCCCGACCCTGACAGGGAGCCACGAGCAGTACTTC
TRBJ2-3	-	-	TRBV5-1	CASSSAGAGDTQYF	TGCGCCAGCAGCTCCGCAGGGGCGGGAGATACGCAGTATTTT
TRBJ1-4	many	TRBD1	TRBV5-6	CASSSGTGDEKLFF	TGTGCCAGCAGCTCCGGGACAGGGGACGAAAAACTGTTTTTT
TRBJ1-1	-	-	TRBV5-1	CASSLEVRVNTEAFF	TGCGCCAGCAGCTTGGAAGTCAGGGTGAACACTGAAGCTTTCTTT
TRBJ2-3	-	-	TRBV5-1	CASSPGTLSTDTQYF	TGCGCCAGCAGCCCGGGGACGTTAAGCACAGATACGCAGTATTTT
TRBJ2-3	-	TRBD2	TRBV6-5	CASRKPGGRRDTQYF	TGTGCCAGCAGAAAACCGGGAGGGCGACGGGATACGCAGTATTTT
TRBJ1-5	-	-	TRBV7-9	CASSLILAQPQHF	TGTGCCAGCAGCTTAATTTTGGCTCAGCCCCAGCATTTT
TRBJ2-7	-	-	TRBV5-1	CASRPDRGPEQYF	TGCGCCAGCAGACCCGACCGGGGGCCCGAGCAGTACTTC
TRBJ1-3	-	TRBD1	TRBV29-1	CSVKPGGSGNTIYF	TGCAGCGTTAAGCCAGGGGGCTCTGGAAACACCATATATTTT
TRBJ1-2	-	TRBD1	TRBV6-5	CASSYLDRGGGGYTF	TGTGCCAGCAGTTACCTTGACAGGGGTGGAGGCGGCTACACCTTC
TRBJ2-7	-	-	TRBV6-6	CASSYVSMSEQYF	TGTGCCAGCAGTTACGTCTCTATGTCCGAGCAGTACTTC
TRBJ2-3	-	TRBD2	TRBV30	CAWSELAGKTDTQYF	TGTGCCTGGAGTGAACTAGCGGGGAAGACAGATACGCAGTATTTT
TRBJ2-1	-	TRBD2	TRBV5-1	CASSSGTRADEQFF	TGCGCCAGCAGCTCCGGGACTAGAGCCGATGAGCAGTTCTTC
TRBJ2-7	-	-	TRBV18	CASSPEMAGVAYEQYF	TGTGCCAGCTCACCAGAGATGGCAGGGGTAGCCTACGAGCAGTACTTC
TRBJ1-4	-	-	TRBV19	CASSKSRREGEKLFF	TGTGCCAGTAGTAAAAGTCGGAGGGAAGGTGAAAAACTGTTTTTT
TRBJ2-5	-	-	TRBV6-5	CASSYLNERETQYF	TGTGCCAGCAGTTACCTGAATGAGCGGGAGACCCAGTACTTC
TRBJ2-7	few	-	TRBV5-1	CASNPDLSSYEQYF	TGCGCCAGCAACCCTGACTTAAGCTCCTACGAGCAGTACTTC
TRBJ2-2	-	-	TRBV6-5	CASSRFWYTGELFF	TGTGCCAGCAGTAGGTTCTGGTATACCGGGGAGCTGTTTTTT
TRBJ1-1	-	-	TRBV20-1	CSARGDRRAFF	TGCAGTGCTAGGGGGGATCGGCGAGCTTTCTTT